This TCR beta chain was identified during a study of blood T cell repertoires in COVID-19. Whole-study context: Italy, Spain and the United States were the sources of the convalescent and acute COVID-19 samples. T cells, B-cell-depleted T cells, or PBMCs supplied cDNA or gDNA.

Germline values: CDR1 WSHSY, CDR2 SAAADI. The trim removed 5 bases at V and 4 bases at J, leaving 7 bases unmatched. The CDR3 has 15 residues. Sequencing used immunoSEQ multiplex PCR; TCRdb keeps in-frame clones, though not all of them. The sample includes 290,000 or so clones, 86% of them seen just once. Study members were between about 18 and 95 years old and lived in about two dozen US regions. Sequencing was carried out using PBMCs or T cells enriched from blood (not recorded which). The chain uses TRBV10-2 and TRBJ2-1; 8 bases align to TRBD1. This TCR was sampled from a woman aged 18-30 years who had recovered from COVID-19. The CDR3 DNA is TGCGCCAGCAGTAAGGACAGGGCACATTACAATGAGCAGTTCTTC. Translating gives CASSKDRAHYNEQFF.